This passage covers 8 T cell receptor beta chains from one sample sequenced in a study of shared clonotypes between healthy human individuals. The assay was immunoSEQ multiplex PCR, and TCRdb's table has in-frame clones only and misses some. This table has approximately 1.1 million clones, about 80% appearing once. The sample comprised memory CD4+ T cells from PBMCs. Subset: CD45RA-negative fraction. These receptors all come from a man aged 18 to 30 in good health. Some clones in this sample may be carry-over from other donors' samples.

The table lists this clone with a few counts. The chain employs TRBV28 and TRBJ1-1; unclear D gene. V was trimmed by 5 bases and J by 8 bases, leaving 9 bases between them. The germline gives CDR1 MDHEN, CDR2 SYDVKM. The CDR3 has 11 amino acids. The chain's CDR3 is CASSQTREAFF. CDR3 nucleotides: TGTGCCAGCAGTCAGACACGGGAAGCTTTCTTT.

This clone has a handful of counts. The J gene is TRBJ2-1, the V gene TRBV6-5, with 12 bases fitting TRBD2. J was trimmed by 6 bases and V by 2 bases; bases with no gene match: 5. CDR3 size: 16 residues. CDR1 is MNHEY and CDR2 is SVGAGI in the germline V gene. The CDR3 DNA reads TGTGCCAGCAGTTACGCTAGCGGGAGGGACGGCAATGAGCAGTTCTTC. As protein: CASSYASGRDGNEQFF.

This rearrangement joins TRBV5-1 to TRBJ2-7, with 7 bases aligning to TRBD1. Germline lookup yields CDR1 SGHRS and CDR2 YFSETQ. The length of the CDR3 is 13 residues. Unmatched junction bases numbered 6, after V lost 4 bases and J lost 5 bases. This chain's CDR3 is CASSTMGQNEQYF. CDR3 DNA: TGCGCCAGCAGCACGATGGGACAGAACGAGCAGTACTTC.

The chain employs TRBV2 and TRBJ2-2; D perhaps matches TRBD1 (5 bases). V was shortened by 7 bases and J by 3 bases, with 15 bases between the two germline ends. The V gene's germline CDR1 is SNHLY and CDR2 FYNNEI. The CDR3 runs 15 residues. The CDR3 is CASKFGRVYTGELFF. DNA for the CDR3: TGTGCCAGCAAATTCGGCAGGGTCTACACCGGGGAGCTGTTTTTT. The full variable domain, its missing parts supplied by reference TRBV2 and TRBJ2-2, is EPEVTQTPSHQVTQMGQEVILRCVPISNHLYFYWYRQILGQKVEFLVSFYNNEISEKSEIFDDQFSVERPDGSNFTLKIRSTKLEDSAMYFCASKFGRVYTGELFFGEGSRLTVL.

The chain has TRBV6-1 and TRBJ1-4, with D perhaps TRBD1 (6 bases). In germline, CDR1 is MNHNS, CDR2 SASEGT. With 8 bases removed from V and 2 bases from J, the gap between germline ends came to 15 bases. The CDR3 has 15 amino acids. DNA of the CDR3: TGTGCCAGCGGGGCGAGGACAGCTACTAATGAAAAACTGTTTTTT. Translating it yields CASGARTATNEKLFF.

The V gene is TRBV6-1, the J gene TRBJ2-4; tentative D call: TRBD1 (5 bases). V lost 2 bases to trimming and J lost 0 bases, with 20 bases between them. CDR3 size: 19 residues. Germline V gives CDR1 MNHNS, CDR2 SASEGT. The CDR3 loop is CASSEWSALQELAKNIQYF. The CDR3 DNA is TGTGCCAGCAGTGAATGGTCGGCATTACAGGAGCTAGCCAAAAACATTCAGTACTTC.

In its sample, this clone was seen a few times. J is TRBJ2-7 and V is TRBV27, with a weak D call TRBD2 (6 bases). CDR3 length: 16 amino acids. Germline V gene sequence: CDR1 MNHEY, CDR2 SMNVEV (reference sequence). Trimming left V 2 bases short and J 2 bases short, with 16 bases between. Here the CDR3 reads CASSLDPTTRTYEQYF. Here the CDR3 DNA reads TGTGCCAGCAGTTTAGACCCCACGACTAGGACCTACGAGCAGTACTTC.

This chain uses TRBV28 with TRBJ1-1; no firm D call. V dropped 8 bases and J dropped 1 base, with 11 bases sitting between them. The CDR3 sequence is 13 residues long. Germline V gives CDR1 MDHEN, CDR2 SYDVKM. Here the CDR3 DNA reads TGTGCCAGCCTTAATATGGGGAACACTGAAGCTTTCTTT. This sequence encodes CASLNMGNTEAFF.